A selection of T cell receptor beta chains follows, all from one sample in a study of blood T cell repertoires in COVID-19. Some clones are missing from TCRdb's copy, which holds only in-frame ones; the method was immunoSEQ multiplex PCR. The table includes around 300,000 clones, around 90% detected once. Sample: peripheral blood. These receptors originate from a man aged 18 to 35 with active or convalescent COVID-19. The CDR3 runs from the conserved cysteine through the conserved F or W. A D gene is named only where the DNA matches it firmly. Size tells how often a clone was seen (once, few, many) or the class of an expanded clone, and some rows leave it out.

>TRBD2|-|TRBV3-1/TRBV3-2|TRBJ2-2|18
CASSQGGLAGAPHGELFF
TGTGCCAGCAGCCAAGGGGGACTAGCGGGAGCCCCCCACGGGGAGCTGTTTTTT
>-|-|TRBV5-1|TRBJ1-2|14
CASSPAGEAYGYTF
TGCGCCAGCAGCCCCGCCGGGGAGGCCTATGGCTACACCTTC
>TRBD1|-|TRBV6-5|TRBJ2-2|15
CASSLGNTGAGELFF
TGTGCCAGCAGCTTGGGTAATACAGGGGCCGGGGAGCTGTTTTTT
>TRBD1|few|TRBV28|TRBJ1-2|13
CASSNRGTYGYTF
TGTGCCAGCAGCAACAGGGGTACCTATGGCTACACCTTC
>-|-|TRBV7-9|TRBJ2-5|14
CASSFWAEQETQYF
TGTGCCAGCAGCTTCTGGGCAGAACAAGAGACCCAGTACTTC
>-|-|TRBV28|TRBJ1-2|14
CASRLQGVLYGYTF
TGTGCCAGCAGGCTACAGGGAGTCCTCTATGGCTACACCTTC
>-|-|TRBV11-2|TRBJ1-2|16
CASSLNSRTDYYGYTF
TGTGCCAGCAGCTTAAATTCCCGGACAGACTACTATGGCTACACCTTC
>TRBD1|-|TRBV5-6|TRBJ1-4|14
CASSFGQGDEKLFF
TGTGCCAGCAGCTTCGGACAGGGCGATGAAAAACTGTTTTTT
>TRBD1|medium-sized|TRBV5-1|TRBJ2-3|16
CASSLRTGGDTDTQYF
TGCGCCAGCAGCCTCAGGACAGGGGGGGACACAGATACGCAGTATTTT
>TRBD2|once|TRBV15|TRBJ2-6|18
CATRMAGGTSTGANVLTF
TGTGCCACCCGCATGGCGGGGGGCACAAGTACTGGGGCCAACGTCCTGACTTTC